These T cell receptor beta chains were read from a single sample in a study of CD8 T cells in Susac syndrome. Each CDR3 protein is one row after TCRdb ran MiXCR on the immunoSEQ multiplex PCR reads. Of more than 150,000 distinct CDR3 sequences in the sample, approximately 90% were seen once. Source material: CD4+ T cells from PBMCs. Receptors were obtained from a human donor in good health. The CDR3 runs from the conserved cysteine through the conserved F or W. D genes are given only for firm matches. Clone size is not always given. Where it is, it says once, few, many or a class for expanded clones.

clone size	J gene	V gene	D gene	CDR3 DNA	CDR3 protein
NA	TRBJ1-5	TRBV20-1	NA	TGCAGTGCTACCTACGGGGGATCTAGCAATCAGCCCCAGCATTTT	CSATYGGSSNQPQHF
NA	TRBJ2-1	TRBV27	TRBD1	TGTGCCAGCAGTTTGGAGGACAGGGGATACAATGAGCAGTTCTTC	CASSLEDRGYNEQFF
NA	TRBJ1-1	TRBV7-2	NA	TGTGCCAGCAGCCCTCCGGGTACAGATGAAGCTTTCTTT	CASSPPGTDEAFF
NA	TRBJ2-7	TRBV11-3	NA	TGTGCCAGCAGCTTAGAGGGGACTCCCGACGAGCAGTACTTC	CASSLEGTPDEQYF
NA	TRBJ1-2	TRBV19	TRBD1	TGTGCCAGTAGTCCGGTGGACAGGGACAACTATGGCTACACCTTC	CASSPVDRDNYGYTF
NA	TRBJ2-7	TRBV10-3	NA	TGTGCCATCAGTGAGTCGACGGCCCCGGCAAACTACGAGCAGTACTTC	CAISESTAPANYEQYF
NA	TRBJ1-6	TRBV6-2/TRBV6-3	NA	TGTGCCAGCAGTCCCGGGTCAGGAAATTCACCCCTCCACTTT	CASSPGSGNSPLHF
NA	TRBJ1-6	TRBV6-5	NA	TGTGCCAGCAGGCAGGGCCTCTCCTATAATTCACCCCTCCACTTT	CASRQGLSYNSPLHF
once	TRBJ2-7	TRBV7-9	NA	TGTGCCAGCAGCCTTCCCGCGAGTGGGTACGAGCAGTACTTC	CASSLPASGYEQYF
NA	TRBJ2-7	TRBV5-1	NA	TGCGCCAGCAGCACCGAACCCCAGGGGCGCTACGAGCAGTACTTC	CASSTEPQGRYEQYF
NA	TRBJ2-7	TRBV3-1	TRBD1	TGTGCCAGCAGCCAAAACAGGGGGAACGAGCAGTACTTC	CASSQNRGNEQYF
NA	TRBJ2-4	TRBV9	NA	TGTGCCAGCAGCGTAGCCGGGGACATTCAGTACTTC	CASSVAGDIQYF
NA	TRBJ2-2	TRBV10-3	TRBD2	TGTGCCATCTCGTTCGGGGGGGGCGACACCGGGGAGCTGTTTTTT	CAISFGGGDTGELFF
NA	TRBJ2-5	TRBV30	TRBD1	TGTGCTGCCCTCGACAGGGGGCAGGAGACCCAGTACTTC	CAALDRGQETQYF
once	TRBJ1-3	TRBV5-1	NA	TGCGCCAGCAGCGTGGATGGGGGAAACTCTGGAAACACCATATATTTT	CASSVDGGNSGNTIYF
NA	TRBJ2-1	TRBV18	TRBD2	TGTGCCAGCTCCGGTCGGGAGCGGGGGGGCGATGAGCAGTTCTTC	CASSGRERGGDEQFF
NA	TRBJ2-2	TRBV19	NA	TGTGCCAGTCCTTCCCTTACCACCGGGGAGCTGTTTTTT	CASPSLTTGELFF
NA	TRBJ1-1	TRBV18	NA	TGTGCCAGCTCACCCCCGGCAGGGCGGAACACTGAAGCTTTCTTT	CASSPPAGRNTEAFF
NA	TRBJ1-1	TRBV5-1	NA	TGCGCCAGCAGCTTGGCCGCGGCAGGGGCTGAAGCTTTCTTT	CASSLAAAGAEAFF
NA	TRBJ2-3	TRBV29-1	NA	TGCAGCGTTGCTCAGTCCGTAGATACGCAGTATTTT	CSVAQSVDTQYF
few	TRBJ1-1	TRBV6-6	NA	TGTGCCAGCAGTCCCCCTGGGGGCACTGAAGCTTTCTTT	CASSPPGGTEAFF
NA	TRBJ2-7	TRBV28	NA	TGTGCCAGCCGTAAGAACCCGGGAGCCAACTACGAGCAGTACTTC	CASRKNPGANYEQYF
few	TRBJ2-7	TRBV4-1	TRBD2	TGCGCCAGCAGCCAAGTAGCGGGGGACTCCTACGAGCAGTACTTC	CASSQVAGDSYEQYF
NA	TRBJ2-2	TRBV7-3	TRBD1	TGTGCCAGCAGCTCCTTGACAGGGGCCGGGGAGCTGTTTTTT	CASSSLTGAGELFF
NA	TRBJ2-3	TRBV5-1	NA	TGCGCCAGCAGCTTGGTGCGGGAAGCCTTAGTCTCTACAGATACGCAGTATTTT	CASSLVREALVSTDTQYF
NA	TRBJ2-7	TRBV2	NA	TGTGCCAGCAGTGAAAGAAGGATCCCCTACGAGCAGTACTTC	CASSERRIPYEQYF
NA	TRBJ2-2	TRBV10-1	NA	TGCGCCACTTCAGCGGGCCAAAACACCGGGGAGCTGTTTTTT	CATSAGQNTGELFF
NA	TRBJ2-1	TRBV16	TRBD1	TGTGCCAGCAGCCACGTTACAGGGGGTGAGCAGTTCTTC	CASSHVTGGEQFF
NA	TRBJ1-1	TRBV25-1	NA	TGTGCCAGCAGTGAATTGGTCCAGGGGAACACTGAAGCTTTCTTT	CASSELVQGNTEAFF
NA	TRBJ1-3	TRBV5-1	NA	TGCGCCAGCAGCTTGGAGCAGGGAAGTGGAAACACCATATATTTT	CASSLEQGSGNTIYF
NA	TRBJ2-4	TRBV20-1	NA	TGCAGTGCTAGAGATTTCCCCTCGGAGGCGAGTCAGTACTTC	CSARDFPSEASQYF
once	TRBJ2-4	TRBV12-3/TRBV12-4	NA	TGTGCCAGCGGAGAAGCAACCCCCACCAAAAACATTCAGTACTTC	CASGEATPTKNIQYF
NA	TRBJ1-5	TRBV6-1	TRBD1	TGTGCCAGCAGTTTACAGGGGAACAGGCAGCCCCAGCATTTT	CASSLQGNRQPQHF
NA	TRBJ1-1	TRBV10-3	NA	TGTGCCATCAGGGGGCCGAACACTGAAGCTTTCTTT	CAIRGPNTEAFF
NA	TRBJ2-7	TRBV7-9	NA	TGTGCCAGCAGCTTATATGTGGGGGCGGGGCAGTACTTC	CASSLYVGAGQYF
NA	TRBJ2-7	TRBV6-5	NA	TGTGCCAGCAGTCCCGGGGACGAGCAGTACTTC	CASSPGDEQYF
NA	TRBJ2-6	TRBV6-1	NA	TGTGCCAGCAGTGAAGCGACAGGCCTCTCTGGGGCCAACGTCCTGACTTTC	CASSEATGLSGANVLTF
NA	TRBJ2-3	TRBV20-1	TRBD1	TGCAGTGCTAGAGACCCAGGGGGTAGCACAGATACGCAGTATTTT	CSARDPGGSTDTQYF
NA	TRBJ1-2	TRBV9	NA	TGTGCCAGCAGCCGCGGGGGACCCGGCCCCCCCGTCTATGGCTACACCTTC	CASSRGGPGPPVYGYTF
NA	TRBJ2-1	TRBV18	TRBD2	TGTGCCAGCTCACCATTGGCTAGCGGGAGCGGCGGTGGTGAGCAGTTCTTC	CASSPLASGSGGGEQFF
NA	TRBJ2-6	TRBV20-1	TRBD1	TGCAGTGCTAGAGATCCCAGGGGGACCGGGGCCAACGTCCTGACTTTC	CSARDPRGTGANVLTF
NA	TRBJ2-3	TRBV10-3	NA	TGTGCCATCAGTGATGTGGGGTTGGGCACAGATACGCAGTATTTT	CAISDVGLGTDTQYF
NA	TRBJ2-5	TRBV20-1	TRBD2	TGCAGTGCCCTTAGCGGGGTTACCCAAGAGACCCAGTACTTC	CSALSGVTQETQYF
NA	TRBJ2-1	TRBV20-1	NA	TGCAGTGCTAGATTGGCTAAGGGGGATCCTAATGAGCAGTTCTTC	CSARLAKGDPNEQFF
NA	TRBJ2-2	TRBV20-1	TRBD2	TGCAGTGCCACCCCGGGACTAGCAGGCACCGGGGAGCTGTTTTTT	CSATPGLAGTGELFF
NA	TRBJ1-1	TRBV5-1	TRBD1	TGCGCCAGCAGTGACCGGACAGGGGGCTTCACTGAAGCTTTCTTT	CASSDRTGGFTEAFF